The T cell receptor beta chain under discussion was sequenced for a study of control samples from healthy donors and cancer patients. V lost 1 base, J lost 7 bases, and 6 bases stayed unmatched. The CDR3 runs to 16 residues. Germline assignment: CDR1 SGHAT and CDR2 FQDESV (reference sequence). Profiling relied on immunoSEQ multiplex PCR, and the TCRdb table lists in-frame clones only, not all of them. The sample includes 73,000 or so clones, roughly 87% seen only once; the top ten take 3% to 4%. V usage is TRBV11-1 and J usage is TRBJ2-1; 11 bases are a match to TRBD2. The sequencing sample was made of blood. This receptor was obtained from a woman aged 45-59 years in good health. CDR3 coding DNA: TGTGCCAGCAGCTTAGATCGTAGCGGGAGGGCAAATGAGCAGTTCTTC. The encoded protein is CASSLDRSGRANEQFF.